The 8 T cell receptor beta chains reported below all come from one sample, sequenced in a study of spatial heterogeneity in lung cancer. General observations from the study: Higher tumor mutation counts went along with higher counts of expanded intratumoral alpha and beta TCRs.

The time point denotes: sample taken at primary tumor resection. Their specific antigens are unknown. TCRdb processed the 5' RACE reads anew with MiXCR; each CDR3 protein has one entry. Of about 16,000 distinct CDR3 sequences listed, under 8% are singletons. The specimen comprised lung tumor tissue, sampled at surgery. Receptors originate from a male donor with early-stage non-small cell lung cancer.

The chain carries TRBV7-2 and TRBJ2-5; 8 nucleotides align to TRBD2. The V gene's germline CDR1 is SGHTA and CDR2 FQGNSA. With V trimmed by 6 bases and J by 5 bases, 14 bases remained unmatched. The CDR3 length is 16 residues. CDR3 in amino acids: CASSIPSGSVEETQYF. In DNA, the CDR3 is TGTGCCAGCAGTATTCCTAGCGGGTCGGTGGAGGAGACCCAGTACTTC.

This clonotype has ten or more counts. The rearrangement uses TRBV28 and TRBJ2-7; D perhaps matches TRBD1 (6 bases). Trimming took 6 bases from V and 1 from J, leaving 10 bases between them. The germline V gene has CDR1 MDHEN and CDR2 SYDVKM. This CDR3 comprises 13 residues. This chain's CDR3 is CASRGTPSYEQYF. CDR3 coding DNA: TGTGCCAGCAGGGGGACACCTTCCTACGAGCAGTACTTC.

This clonotype was seen ten or more times. V is TRBV5-8 and J is TRBJ2-3; 7 bases match TRBD1. The V and J ends lost 6 bases and 4 bases, in that order; junction bases with no gene match: 11. There are 15 residues in the CDR3. Germline CDR1 and CDR2: SGHTS and YDEGEE. The DNA of the CDR3 is TGTGCCAGCACGAGACAGGGTCTGTTTGCAGATACGCAGTATTTT. This encodes CASTRQGLFADTQYF.

This clonotype showed up many times. The CDR3 region has the DNA TGTGCCAGCAGGTCCCCCGGCGGGGGAATGTCTCAGTACTTC. Translated, it gives CASRSPGGGMSQYF. The V call is TRBV7-2, the J call TRBJ2-4; TRBD2 matches at 7 bases. Losses at the gene ends were 6 bases for V and 12 bases for J; bases not matched to a gene: 14. CDR3 size: 14 residues. From germline, CDR1 is SGHTA and CDR2 FQGNSA.

The chain carries TRBV30 and TRBJ1-5; TRBD1 matches at 10 bases. CDR1 and CDR2 (germline): GTSNPN, SVGIG (reference sequence). J lost 6 bases, V lost 3 bases, and 5 bases had no gene match. The CDR3 has 14 residues. The CDR3 DNA reads as TGTGCCTGGAGAGGGACAGGGGAGGTTCAGCCCCAGCATTTT. Protein sequence: CAWRGTGEVQPQHF.

A few counts support this clonotype. The chain combines TRBV18 with TRBJ2-3; possible D gene TRBD2, 5 bases. CDR3 length: 14 amino acids. In germline, CDR1 is KGHSH, CDR2 LQKENI. The V end lost 4 bases, the J end lost 4 bases, and 12 bases lay between the germline ends. The CDR3 DNA sequence: TGTGCCAGCTCACAAACTAGTAGCGCAGATACGCAGTATTTT. This gives the protein CASSQTSSADTQYF.

The table lists this clonotype with many counts. V is TRBV6-2 or TRBV6-3 and J is TRBJ1-5, with D maybe TRBD1 (5 bases). CDR1 and CDR2 from the germline V gene are MNHEY and SVGEGT. This CDR3 comprises 14 residues. V lost 5 bases and J lost 7, with 15 bases in between. CDR3 amino acids: CASSQGGNFQPQHF. CDR3 bases: TGTGCCAGCAGTCAGGGAGGGAATTTCCAGCCCCAGCATTTT.

In its sample, this clonotype was seen many times. The chain employs TRBV10-1 and TRBJ2-2, with D perhaps matching TRBD1 (5 bases). V dropped 6 bases and J dropped 5 bases, with 7 bases sitting between them. This CDR3 has 12 amino acids. Per the germline V gene, CDR1 is WNHNN and CDR2 is SYGVQD (reference sequence). The CDR3 reads CASSAGTGELFF. As DNA, the CDR3 is TGCGCCAGCAGCGCAGGGACCGGGGAGCTGTTTTTT.